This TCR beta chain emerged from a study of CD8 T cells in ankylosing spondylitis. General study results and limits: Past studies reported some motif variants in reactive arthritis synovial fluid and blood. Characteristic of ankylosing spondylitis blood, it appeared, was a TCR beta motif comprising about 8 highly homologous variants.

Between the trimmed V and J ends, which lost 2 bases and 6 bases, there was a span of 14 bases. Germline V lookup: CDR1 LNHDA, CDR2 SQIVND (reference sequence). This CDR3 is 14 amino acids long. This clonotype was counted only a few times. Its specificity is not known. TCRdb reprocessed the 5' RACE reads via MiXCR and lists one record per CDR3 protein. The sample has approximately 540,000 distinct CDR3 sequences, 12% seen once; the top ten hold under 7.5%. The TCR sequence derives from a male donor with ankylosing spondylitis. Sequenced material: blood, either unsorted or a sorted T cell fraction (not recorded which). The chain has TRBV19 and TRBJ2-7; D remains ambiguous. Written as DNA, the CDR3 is TGTGCCAGTAGTATAATGAAGGGCAGGAGCGAGCAGTACTTC. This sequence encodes CASSIMKGRSEQYF.